The 11 T cell receptor beta chains given below trace back to one sample, sequenced in a study of T-cell reconstitution after alpha-beta-depleted transplantation in children. Unique molecular identifiers were built into the TCRbeta library. TCRdb re-called the PCR reads through MiXCR, storing one row per CDR3 protein. The sample lists about 610,000 distinct CDR3 sequences, roughly a tenth occurring once. The sample was PBMCs from the stem cell graft donor, taken from the stem cell graft. All receptors come from a human donor who donated a stem cell graft to a child with acute myeloid leukemia.

This clonotype was detected ten times or more. The V call is TRBV5-1, the J call TRBJ2-1; 14 bases match TRBD2. CDR3 length: 15 amino acids. Germline CDR1 SGHRS, CDR2 YFSETQ. V dropped 4 bases and J dropped 9; count of bases not matched to a gene: 6. CDR3 nucleotides: TGCGCCAGCAGCGCCGGACTAGCGGGAGGCAGTGAGCAGTTCTTC. Protein: CASSAGLAGGSEQFF.

This chain uses TRBV28 with TRBJ2-7; 7 positions agree with TRBD2. Trimming took 2 bases from V and 6 from J; bases not matched to a gene: 7. The germline gives CDR1 MDHEN, CDR2 SYDVKM. This CDR3 is 14 amino acids long. CDR3 sequence (DNA): TGTGCCAGCAGTTTACTAGCGGAGAAGGCCGAGCAGTACTTC. Protein product: CASSLLAEKAEQYF.

Details on this clonotype: This may arise from a read error, as a much more abundant clone is one base away. V gene TRBV5-1 combines with J gene TRBJ2-1; D ambiguous. Trimming removed 0 bases at V and 12 bases at J, with 10 bases between. There are 12 residues in the CDR3. Looked up from germline, CDR1 is SGHRS and CDR2 is YFSETQ. Written as DNA, the CDR3 is TGCGCCAGCAGCTTGGGTTGCCGCTCGCAGTTCTTC. This encodes CASSLGCRSQFF.

The CDR3 sequence is CASSQDLLATYNEQFF. CDR3 DNA sequence: TGTGCCAGCAGCCAAGACCTACTAGCGACTTACAATGAGCAGTTCTTC. The chain recombines TRBV3-1 with TRBJ2-1, with TRBD2 matching 7 bases. V lost 0 bases to trimming and J lost 4 bases; unmatched junction nucleotides: 6. The CDR3 length is 16 residues. Per the germline V gene, CDR1 is LGHDT and CDR2 is YNNKEL (reference sequence).

As for this clonotype: This CDR3 fails to terminate in the conserved phenylalanine or tryptophan, so it likely reflects a read error. The V call is TRBV5-1, the J call TRBJ1-1; a possible D gene is TRBD1 (5 bases). The CDR3 contains 14 residues. The germline V and J ends were trimmed by 4 bases and 2 bases, with 12 bases remaining between them. CDR1 and CDR2 (germline): SGHRS, YFSETQ. The CDR3 coding sequence is TGCGCCAGCAGCCCGGGGGTTCCTAACACTGAAGCTTTCTGT. Encoded protein: CASSPGVPNTEAFC.

This clonotype was recorded a few times. This chain links TRBV6-6 with TRBJ2-7; D uncertain. V was trimmed by 6 bases and J by 3 bases, leaving 6 bases between them. Per germline, CDR1 MNHNY and CDR2 SVGAGI (reference sequence). The CDR3 has 11 amino acids. The chain's CDR3 is CASRFRYEQYF. The CDR3, as DNA: TGTGCCAGCAGGTTCCGCTACGAGCAGTACTTC.

This clonotype was recorded many times. The chain combines TRBV9 with TRBJ2-5; the match to TRBD2 covers 8 bases. Trimming cost V 3 bases and J 5 bases; bases outside gene matches: 12. Germline V gene lookup returns CDR1 SGDLS and CDR2 YYNGEE. The CDR3 spans 16 residues. The DNA of the CDR3 is TGTGCCAGCAGCGAGCGACCGGGACTAGTGGGGGAGACCCAGTACTTC. Its protein product is CASSERPGLVGETQYF.

This clonotype showed up just a few times. The chain recombines TRBV5-6 with TRBJ1-1; no firm D call. V was cut by 10 bases and J by 3 bases, with 13 bases left in between. The CDR3 consists of 12 residues. CDR1 is SGHDT and CDR2 is YYEEEE in the germline V gene. CDR3 sequence: CAYSGGYTEAFF. CDR3 bases: TGTGCCTACTCTGGAGGGTACACTGAAGCTTTCTTT.

In its sample, this clonotype was seen a few times. The chain has TRBV7-2 and TRBJ1-2; TRBD1 matches 7 bases. Germline-derived CDR1 and CDR2 are SGHTA and FQGNSA. The CDR3 contains 14 residues. V lost 5 bases to trimming and J lost 6 bases; unmatched junction nucleotides: 9. The CDR3 nucleotides read TGTGCCAGCAGCCCCGGACAGGAGGCTCATGGCTACACCTTC. It specifies CASSPGQEAHGYTF.

This chain links TRBV3-1 with TRBJ2-7, with D possibly being TRBD2 (5 bases). Germline loops: CDR1 LGHDT, CDR2 YNNKEL (reference sequence). There are 16 residues in the CDR3. Trimming cost V 1 base and J 2 bases, with 15 bases left between them. CDR3 in DNA: TGTGCCAGCAGCCAAGGACCTCCGGGATACGCCTACGAGCAGTACTTC. Its translation is CASSQGPPGYAYEQYF.

This clonotype has ten or more counts. The chain couples TRBV6-5 to TRBJ1-1; tentative D call: TRBD1 (5 bases). Germline-derived CDR1 and CDR2 are MNHEY and SVGAGI. The CDR3 covers 15 residues. The ends were cut back, 0 bases at V and 3 bases at J, with 11 bases in the middle. The CDR3 protein is CASSYSGGGDTEAFF. In DNA, the CDR3 is TGTGCCAGCAGTTACTCGGGTGGGGGGGACACTGAAGCTTTCTTT.